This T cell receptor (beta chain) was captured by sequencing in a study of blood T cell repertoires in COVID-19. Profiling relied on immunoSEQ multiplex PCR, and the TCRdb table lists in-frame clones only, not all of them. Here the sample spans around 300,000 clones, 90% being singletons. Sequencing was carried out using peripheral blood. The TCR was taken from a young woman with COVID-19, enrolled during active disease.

Here the CDR3 DNA reads TGTGCCAGCAGAGGACAGGTAGCGGCGAACATGGACGGCTACACCTTC. Its protein is CASRGQVAANMDGYTF. The chain employs TRBV25-1 and TRBJ1-2, with 7 bases lining up with TRBD1. Germline V gene data show CDR1 as MGHDK and CDR2 as SYGVNS. V was clipped by 6 bases and J by 8 bases; unmatched bases: 18. The CDR3 has 16 residues.